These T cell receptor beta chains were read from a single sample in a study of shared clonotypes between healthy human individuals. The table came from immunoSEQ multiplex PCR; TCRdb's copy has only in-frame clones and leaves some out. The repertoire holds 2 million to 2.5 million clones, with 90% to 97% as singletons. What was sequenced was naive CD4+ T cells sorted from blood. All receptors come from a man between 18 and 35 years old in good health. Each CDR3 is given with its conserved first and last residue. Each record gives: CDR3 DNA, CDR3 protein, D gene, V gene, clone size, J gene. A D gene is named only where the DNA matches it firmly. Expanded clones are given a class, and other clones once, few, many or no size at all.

cdr3_nt: TGTGCCAGCAGCCCACACCCGACCTACGAGCAGTACTTC
cdr3_aa: CASSPHPTYEQYF
d_call: -
v_call: TRBV11-2
clone_size: -
j_call: TRBJ2-7

cdr3_nt: TGCGCCAGCAGCCAAGCGGGAGGAAGCACAGATACGCAGTATTTT
cdr3_aa: CASSQAGGSTDTQYF
d_call: TRBD2
v_call: TRBV4-3
clone_size: once
j_call: TRBJ2-3

cdr3_nt: TGTGCCAGCAGCCACGGGACAGGGGTAACTCAGCCCCAGCATTTT
cdr3_aa: CASSHGTGVTQPQHF
d_call: TRBD1
v_call: TRBV7-2
clone_size: -
j_call: TRBJ1-5

cdr3_nt: TGCGCCAGCAGCCAAGGACTGTCAGCGGGCACTGAAGCTTTCTTT
cdr3_aa: CASSQGLSAGTEAFF
d_call: -
v_call: TRBV4-3
clone_size: -
j_call: TRBJ1-1

cdr3_nt: TGTGCCAGCAGCGCGACAGGCTACTCCTATAATTCACCCCTCCACTTT
cdr3_aa: CASSATGYSYNSPLHF
d_call: -
v_call: TRBV5-6
clone_size: once
j_call: TRBJ1-6

cdr3_nt: TGCAGCGTTGAATCTAGCACAGATACGCAGTATTTT
cdr3_aa: CSVESSTDTQYF
d_call: -
v_call: TRBV29-1
clone_size: -
j_call: TRBJ2-3

cdr3_nt: TGCAGCGTTCTACCGGGACTAGCGTGGAATGAGCAGTTCTTC
cdr3_aa: CSVLPGLAWNEQFF
d_call: TRBD2
v_call: TRBV29-1
clone_size: -
j_call: TRBJ2-1

cdr3_nt: TGCGCCAGCAGCTTAACCGGGACAGGGACGTACAATGAGCAGTTCTTC
cdr3_aa: CASSLTGTGTYNEQFF
d_call: TRBD1
v_call: TRBV5-1
clone_size: -
j_call: TRBJ2-1

cdr3_nt: TGTGCCAGCAGATACAACAGGGACAATGAGCAGTTCTTC
cdr3_aa: CASRYNRDNEQFF
d_call: -
v_call: TRBV6-5
clone_size: -
j_call: TRBJ2-1

cdr3_nt: TGTGCCAGCAGTTACTCGGTTCCTGCAACTAATGAAAAACTGTTTTTT
cdr3_aa: CASSYSVPATNEKLFF
d_call: -
v_call: TRBV6-5
clone_size: -
j_call: TRBJ1-4

cdr3_nt: TGTGCCAGCTCAGATGGGGACAGGGGAGGCAATCAGCCCCAGCATTTT
cdr3_aa: CASSDGDRGGNQPQHF
d_call: TRBD1
v_call: TRBV18
clone_size: -
j_call: TRBJ1-5

cdr3_nt: TGTGCCAGCAGTCGCGGACAGGCGGTGGAGCTGTTTTTT
cdr3_aa: CASSRGQAVELFF
d_call: TRBD1
v_call: TRBV28
clone_size: -
j_call: TRBJ2-2

cdr3_nt: TGTGCCAGCAGCGCAGCGACGGGACAGGGGGTTTACGAGCAGTACTTC
cdr3_aa: CASSAATGQGVYEQYF
d_call: TRBD1
v_call: TRBV25-1
clone_size: -
j_call: TRBJ2-7

cdr3_nt: TGTGCCAGCGCAATTACCAGGGTGGGGGAGACCCAGTACTTC
cdr3_aa: CASAITRVGETQYF
d_call: -
v_call: TRBV7-2
clone_size: -
j_call: TRBJ2-5

cdr3_nt: TGTGCCAGCAGCTTAGCAGGGACTAATTCACCCCTCCACTTT
cdr3_aa: CASSLAGTNSPLHF
d_call: -
v_call: TRBV7-9
clone_size: -
j_call: TRBJ1-6

cdr3_nt: TGCAGCGCCCGACTAGCGGGGGCGCACATTCAGTACTTC
cdr3_aa: CSARLAGAHIQYF
d_call: TRBD2
v_call: TRBV29-1
clone_size: once
j_call: TRBJ2-4

cdr3_nt: TGTGCCAGTAGACCGGACGGTTATAGCAATCAGCCCCAGCATTTT
cdr3_aa: CASRPDGYSNQPQHF
d_call: -
v_call: TRBV19
clone_size: -
j_call: TRBJ1-5